These 25 T cell receptor beta chains share one sample of origin, sequenced in a study of CD8+CD57+ T cells in acquired aplastic anemia. Patients sequenced had flow cytometry evidence of CD8+CD57+ cell expansion. TCR beta VDJ and CDR3 profiles were obtained from a genomic DNA template. Each CDR3 protein is one row after TCRdb ran MiXCR on the reads. The data show approximately 470,000 distinct CDR3 sequences, around a third seen once. The sequenced sample was sorted CD4+, CD8+, or CD8+CD57+ T cells (not recorded which) from PBMCs. The source of these receptors is a human donor with aplastic anemia.

A note on this clonotype: Possible read error: a much larger clone is one base away. V gene TRBV9 combines with J gene TRBJ2-7; D may be TRBD1 or TRBD2 (5 bases each). With 3 bases removed from V and 0 bases from J, the gap between germline ends came to 10 bases. Per germline, CDR1 SGDLS and CDR2 YYNGEE. The CDR3 sequence is 14 residues long. The CDR3 nucleotides read TGTGCCAGCAGCGCTGGGACGGTCTCCTACGAGCAGTACTTC. This encodes CASSAGTVSYEQYF.

The CDR3 nucleotides are TGTGCCAGCAGTTTAGAGCCGTTCCGACGGCGACCACCCCTCCACTTT. It translates to CASSLEPFRRRPPLHF. V gene TRBV12-3 or TRBV12-4 combines with J gene TRBJ1-6, with D uncertain. This CDR3 region has 16 residues. V shed 1 base and J shed 11 bases, with 18 bases lying between them.

J is TRBJ2-2 and V is TRBV18; no firm D call. The CDR3 extends over 13 amino acids. The V gene's germline CDR1 is KGHSH and CDR2 LQKENI. The V and J ends lost 2 bases and 7 bases respectively, with 8 bases between them. This CDR3 reads CASSPNVVGELFF. In DNA form, the CDR3 reads TGTGCCAGCTCACCAAACGTTGTCGGGGAGCTGTTTTTT.

The J gene is TRBJ2-3, the V gene TRBV7-2, with D unresolved. The CDR3 is 13 amino acids. V was trimmed by 4 bases and J by 5 bases, leaving 10 bases between them. The V gene's germline CDR1 is SGHTA and CDR2 FQGNSA. The CDR3 sequence is CASSWSVVDTQYF. CDR3 nucleotides: TGTGCCAGCAGCTGGAGCGTGGTAGATACGCAGTATTTT.

The chain joins TRBV20-1 to TRBJ2-3; 7 bases match TRBD2. V lost 2 bases, J lost 3 bases, and 5 bases stayed unmatched. Germline CDR1 reads DFQATT; CDR2 reads SNEGSKA (reference sequence). The CDR3 spans 14 residues. The chain's CDR3 is CSARSTSRTDTQYF. In DNA, the CDR3 is TGCAGTGCTAGATCGACTAGCCGGACAGATACGCAGTATTTT.

The chain recombines TRBV12-3 or TRBV12-4 with TRBJ1-3; a possible D gene is TRBD1 (5 bases). The ends were cut back, 6 bases at V and 0 bases at J, with 9 bases in the middle. The CDR3 loop spans 14 amino acids. The CDR3 coding sequence is TGTGCCAGCAGAGACGGGACCTCTGGAAACACCATATATTTT. Its protein product is CASRDGTSGNTIYF.

This chain joins TRBV11-2 and TRBJ2-1; 10 bases fit TRBD2. V was pared by 5 bases and J by 4 bases, with 5 bases of the junction left unmatched. Looked up from germline, CDR1 is SGHAT and CDR2 is FQNNGV. The CDR3 is made up of 15 amino acids. The CDR3 DNA follows: TGTGCCAGCAGCGCGAGCGGGAGGGGATACAATGAGCAGTTCTTC. Protein sequence: CASSASGRGYNEQFF.

This clonotype was detected a few times. The chain couples TRBV2 to TRBJ1-1, with D unresolved. Germline CDR1 is SNHLY and CDR2 is FYNNEI. The V and J ends lost 2 bases and 2 bases respectively, with 18 bases between them. The CDR3 spans 17 residues. The CDR3 is CASSERTSGYSNTEAFF. In nucleotides, the CDR3 is TGTGCCAGCAGTGAAAGGACTAGCGGTTACTCTAACACTGAAGCTTTCTTT. The whole variable domain, filled in from reference TRBV2 and TRBJ1-1, reads EPEVTQTPSHQVTQMGQEVILRCVPISNHLYFYWYRQILGQKVEFLVSFYNNEISEKSEIFDDQFSVERPDGSNFTLKIRSTKLEDSAMYFCASSERTSGYSNTEAFFGQGTRLTVV.

The rearrangement uses TRBV29-1 and TRBJ2-5, with D possibly TRBD1 on 6 matching bases. Trimming took off 4 bases at V and 13 bases at J, with 16 bases between the two ends. Per germline, CDR1 SQVTM and CDR2 ANQGSEA. The CDR3 has 11 amino acids. The CDR3 is CSVGRSGQSYF. DNA of the CDR3: TGCAGCGTTGGGCGTTCCGGACAGTCGTACTTC.

This clonotype was detected ten times or more. This chain connects TRBV15 to TRBJ2-7, with TRBD2 as a possible D gene (5 bases). Germline values: CDR1 LNHNV, CDR2 YYDKDF (reference sequence). Trimming took off 1 base at V and 6 bases at J, with 16 bases between the two ends. The CDR3 runs 15 residues. The CDR3 DNA reads as TGTGCCACCAGCAGAGCCCAGGCGACGGGGTTCGAGCAGTACTTC. Translation: CATSRAQATGFEQYF.

This clonotype has a count of ten or more. The gene calls are TRBV7-3 and TRBJ2-6; D is undetermined. In germline, CDR1 is SGHTA, CDR2 FQGTGA. The V gene lost 1 base and the J gene lost 3 bases, with 1 base spanning the gap. The CDR3 has 13 residues. The DNA of the CDR3 is TGTGCCAGCAGCTTAAATGGGGCCAACGTCCTGACTTTC. Protein sequence: CASSLNGANVLTF.

This clonotype came up many times. The V and J genes are TRBV25-1 and TRBJ2-6, with unresolved D. V lost 3 bases and J 0 bases, leaving 6 bases between the germline ends. Germline CDR1 is MGHDK and CDR2 is SYGVNS. The CDR3 is 15 amino acids. DNA for the CDR3: TGTGCCAGCAGTGACCCCCTCTCTGGGGCCAACGTCCTGACTTTC. It yields the protein CASSDPLSGANVLTF.

The chain carries TRBV9 and TRBJ1-1; D not resolved. This CDR3 spans 15 amino acids. Germline V CDR1 and CDR2: SGDLS, YYNGEE. V lost 3 bases and J 8 bases, leaving 20 bases between the germline ends. As DNA, the CDR3 is TGTGCCAGCAGCGCCCACACGGACGGCGCCCGGGAAGCTTTCTTT. It yields the protein CASSAHTDGAREAFF.

V gene TRBV20-1 combines with J gene TRBJ1-6; TRBD1 agrees at 9 bases. Germline V gives CDR1 DFQATT, CDR2 SNEGSKA (reference sequence). Germline trimming cut 3 bases from V and 11 bases from J; bases unmatched to any gene: 8. There are 14 residues in the CDR3. CDR3 protein: CSARGPGQGTPLHF. The DNA of the CDR3 is TGCAGTGCTAGGGGCCCGGGACAGGGAACACCCCTCCACTTT.

This clonotype was picked up a small number of times. V and J are TRBV2 and TRBJ1-6; TRBD1 agrees at 7 bases. CDR3 length equals 14 residues. V gave up 6 bases and J gave up 7 bases; unmatched junction bases: 6. In germline, CDR1 is SNHLY, CDR2 FYNNEI. The CDR3 is CASSYDRENSPLHF. The DNA of the CDR3 is TGTGCCAGCAGCTACGACAGGGAGAATTCACCCCTCCACTTT.

The chain is built from TRBV9 and TRBJ1-5; D gene uncertain. Germline loops: CDR1 SGDLS, CDR2 YYNGEE. The CDR3 runs to 15 residues. The germline V and J ends were trimmed by 5 bases and 0 bases, with 12 bases remaining between them. The CDR3 is CASSLWAYSNQPQHF. The CDR3 region has the DNA TGTGCCAGCAGTTTATGGGCGTATAGCAATCAGCCCCAGCATTTT.

This clonotype was observed a few times. It may be a read error: a sequence one base away is much more abundant. The rearrangement uses TRBV19 and TRBJ1-3; no firm D call. The CDR3 runs to 12 residues. Germline V gives CDR1 LNHDA, CDR2 SQIVND (reference sequence). Written as DNA, the CDR3 is TGTGCCAGTAGTGATTACGGAAACACCATACATTTT. It is translated as CASSDYGNTIHF.

Only a few counts were recorded for this clonotype. The CDR3 DNA sequence: TGTGCCAGCGGCGGGACGGGAGCGGGAATGTACGAGCAGTACTTC. This codes for CASGGTGAGMYEQYF. The chain is built from TRBV6-1 and TRBJ2-7; 7 nucleotides align to TRBD2. Germline CDR1 MNHNS, CDR2 SASEGT. The CDR3 contains 15 residues. The trim removed 8 bases at V and 4 bases at J, leaving 14 bases unmatched.

The rearrangement joins TRBV5-1 to TRBJ2-6; D is unresolved. The CDR3 is 17 residues long. CDR1 and CDR2 (germline): SGHRS, YFSETQ. The V end lost 0 bases, the J end lost 1 base, and 11 bases lay between the germline ends. Here the CDR3 reads CASSLDPLGSGANVLTF. DNA for the CDR3: TGCGCCAGCAGCTTGGACCCACTGGGATCTGGGGCCAACGTCCTGACTTTC.

CDR3 nucleotide sequence: TGCAGTGCTAGAGCGACTAGCGGGGGGGACAATGAGCAGTTCTTC. Residues: CSARATSGGDNEQFF. The chain recombines TRBV20-1 with TRBJ2-1, with 14 bases identical to TRBD2. The CDR3 contains 15 residues. CDR1 and CDR2 (germline): DFQATT, SNEGSKA (reference sequence). V lost 1 base to trimming and J lost 5 bases; unmatched junction nucleotides: 1.

CDR3 nucleotide sequence: TGTGCCAGCACTGGGGGGACAGGGTACACCGGGGAGCTGTTTTTT. Translating gives CASTGGTGYTGELFF. The chain is built from TRBV2 and TRBJ2-2; 9 positions match TRBD1. Germline V gene lookup returns CDR1 SNHLY and CDR2 FYNNEI. This CDR3 is 15 amino acids long. The ends lost 7 bases at V and 3 bases at J; junction bases unmatched: 6.

As regards this clonotype: This clone may be a read error of a much larger clone one base away. The V gene is TRBV6-4, the J gene TRBJ1-4, with D hard to call. Germline lookup yields CDR1 MRHNA and CDR2 SNTAGT. This CDR3 is built from 11 residues. V lost 0 bases to trimming and J lost 8 bases, with 1 base between them. The CDR3 spells CASSDSEKLFF. The CDR3 DNA is TGTGCCAGCAGTGACTCCGAAAAACTGTTTTTT.

This clonotype came up a few times. The V gene is TRBV15, the J gene TRBJ1-6; D remains unclear. V gave up 3 bases and J gave up 7 bases, with 13 bases separating them. From germline, CDR1 is LNHNV and CDR2 YYDKDF (reference sequence). CDR3 length equals 15 residues. CDR3: CATSRTDITNSPLHF. The CDR3, as DNA: TGTGCCACCAGCAGGACCGACATTACAAATTCACCCCTCCACTTT.

This clonotype was seen only a few times. At one end, the junction sequence differs from germline, possibly due to a read error. The chain is built from TRBV10-3 and TRBJ2-1, with D possibly matching TRBD2 (6 bases). The CDR3 sequence is 17 residues long. Germline CDR1 is ENHRY and CDR2 is SYGVKD. CDR3 bases: TGTGTCATCAGTGAGTTGGATAGCGGAGGTACAAACAATGAGCAGTTCTTC. Translating gives CVISELDSGGTNNEQFF.

V usage is TRBV14 and J usage is TRBJ1-2; 7 bases map to TRBD1. Germline trimming cut 4 bases from V and 8 bases from J; bases unmatched to any gene: 10. CDR3 length equals 14 residues. Per germline, CDR1 SGHDN and CDR2 FVKESK. Here the CDR3 DNA reads TGTGCCAGCAGCCGGGAAAGGACAGGTCACGGCTACACCTTC. The encoded protein is CASSRERTGHGYTF.